These 21 T cell receptor beta chains originate from one sample sequenced in a study of control samples from healthy donors and cancer patients. TCRdb keeps only in-frame clones here, not all; method: immunoSEQ multiplex PCR. Of 95,000 to 150,000 clones detected, more than 80% appear once; the ten largest clones hold roughly 40%. The specimen was blood. Every receptor here comes from a man in his fifties in good health.

This chain joins TRBV3-1 (or the pseudogene TRBV3-2) and TRBJ2-3; D gene uncertain. The CDR3 runs 12 residues. With 4 bases removed from V and 2 bases from J, the gap between germline ends came to 4 bases. Per the germline V gene, CDR1 is LGHDT and CDR2 is YNNKEL (reference sequence). CDR3 protein: CASSRHTDTQYF. The CDR3 region has the DNA TGTGCCAGCAGCCGCCACACAGATACGCAGTATTTT.

To note about this clone: The germline gene is not matched at one end of the junction; a read error may be the cause. V usage is TRBV7-6 and J usage is TRBJ1-2; tentatively, D is TRBD1 (5 bases). Germline lookup yields CDR1 SGHVS and CDR2 FNYEAQ. The CDR3 length is 13 residues. As DNA, the CDR3 is TGTGCCAGCGGCTTGGGGGGGGACTATGGCTACACCTTC. Translating it yields CASGLGGDYGYTF.

This clone came up once. The gene calls are TRBV5-1 and TRBJ1-1, with D unclear. Germline-derived CDR1 and CDR2 are SGHRS and YFSETQ. With 5 bases removed from V and 0 bases from J, the gap between germline ends came to 11 bases. The CDR3 is made up of 14 amino acids. The CDR3 protein is CASRVGGLNTEAFF. The CDR3 nucleotides are TGCGCCAGCAGGGTTGGTGGCCTGAACACTGAAGCTTTCTTT.

J is TRBJ2-7 and V is TRBV7-6, with D possibly matching TRBD2 (6 bases). The CDR3 length is 16 residues. V was cut by 3 bases and J by 2 bases, with 17 bases left in between. Germline lookup yields CDR1 SGHVS and CDR2 FNYEAQ. CDR3 nucleotide sequence: TGTGCCAGCAGCTTGACCGGGGGACTCTCAGCCTACGAGCAGTACTTC. Residues: CASSLTGGLSAYEQYF.

This chain uses TRBV19 with TRBJ2-1; D not resolved. The germline V and J ends were trimmed by 2 bases and 6 bases, with 5 bases remaining between them. Per the germline V gene, CDR1 is LNHDA and CDR2 is SQIVND (reference sequence). The CDR3 is 12 amino acids. CDR3 nucleotides: TGTGCCAGTAGTATATTTCTCAATGAGCAGTTCTTC. It codes for CASSIFLNEQFF.

Only one count was recorded for this clone. The chain recombines TRBV5-1 with TRBJ1-1; D not certain. The CDR3 spans 15 residues. Looked up from germline, CDR1 is SGHRS and CDR2 is YFSETQ. Deletions cut 0 bases from V and 3 bases from J, with 12 bases between. DNA of the CDR3: TGCGCCAGCAGCTTGGCCAAGCTGGGAGACACTGAAGCTTTCTTT. This encodes CASSLAKLGDTEAFF.

The CDR3 coding sequence is TGTGCCAGCAGTTACCTCCAGGGGGCCGACGAGACCCAGTACTTC. Encoded protein: CASSYLQGADETQYF. V is TRBV6-5 and J is TRBJ2-5; TRBD1 matches at 8 bases. The junction had 7 bases not matched to a gene; V was cut back by 2 bases and J by 5 bases. Germline CDR1 reads MNHEY; CDR2 reads SVGAGI. The CDR3 consists of 15 residues.

The CDR3 sequence: CATTRREGTEAFF. DNA for the CDR3: TGTGCCACCACCCGGAGGGAGGGCACTGAAGCTTTCTTT. The chain has TRBV27 and TRBJ1-1; D is ambiguous. This CDR3 region has 13 residues. The V and J ends lost 10 bases and 4 bases respectively, with 16 bases between them. CDR1 and CDR2 from the germline V gene are MNHEY and SMNVEV (reference sequence).

This clone has a single count. The chain carries TRBV3-1 (or the pseudogene TRBV3-2) and TRBJ1-2; no firm D call. V lost 0 bases to trimming and J lost 2 bases, with 4 bases between them. Germline-derived CDR1 and CDR2 are LGHDT and YNNKEL (reference sequence). The CDR3 sequence is 13 residues long. The DNA of the CDR3 is TGTGCCAGCAGCCAAGACATAAACTATGGCTACACCTTC. Translating it yields CASSQDINYGYTF.

The CDR3 sequence: CASSLSGGDTEAFF. The DNA of the CDR3 is TGTGCCAGCAGCTTATCTGGGGGTGACACTGAAGCTTTCTTT. V and J are TRBV11-3 and TRBJ1-1; D might be TRBD1 (5 bases). V was trimmed by 2 bases and J by 3 bases, leaving 10 bases between them. The CDR3 is made up of 14 amino acids. Germline V gene data show CDR1 as SGHNT and CDR2 as YENEEA. Combining the CDR3 with reference TRBV11-3 and TRBJ1-1 gives the whole variable domain EAGVVQSPRYKIIEKKQPVAFWCNPISGHNTLYWYLQNLGQGPELLIRYENEEAVDDSQLPKDRFSAERLKGVDSTLKIQPAELGDSAVYLCASSLSGGDTEAFFGQGTRLTVV.

The V and J genes are TRBV10-2 and TRBJ2-3, with 9 positions matching TRBD1. The V and J ends lost 7 bases and 2 bases, in that order; junction bases with no gene match: 13. Germline CDR1 WSHSY, CDR2 SAAADI. The CDR3 is made up of 17 amino acids. The CDR3 protein is CASTGQGGRSVTDTQYF. The DNA for the CDR3 is TGCGCCAGCACGGGACAGGGAGGGAGGAGCGTCACAGATACGCAGTATTTT.

V gene TRBV30 combines with J gene TRBJ2-3, with TRBD2 as a possible D gene (5 bases). The CDR3 consists of 14 residues. The ends were cut back, 0 bases at V and 0 bases at J, with 7 bases in the middle. Germline assignment: CDR1 GTSNPN and CDR2 SVGIG (reference sequence). The CDR3 region has the DNA TGTGCCTGGAGTGTAGCGGCGAGCACAGATACGCAGTATTTT. This encodes CAWSVAASTDTQYF.

This clone has just a few counts. The V gene is TRBV6-2 or TRBV6-3, the J gene TRBJ1-6; D is uncertain. Germline V gene lookup returns CDR1 MNHEY and CDR2 SVGEGT. The length of the CDR3 is 15 residues. Trimming pared 6 bases from V and 6 bases from J, leaving 15 bases between. The CDR3 DNA reads TGTGCCAGCAGCCCTTTCGACGGCCTTAATTCACCCCTCCACTTT. Its translation: CASSPFDGLNSPLHF.

The chain links TRBV5-1 to TRBJ2-5; a weak D match, TRBD2 (5 bases). CDR1 is SGHRS and CDR2 is YFSETQ in the germline V gene. The CDR3 sequence is 14 residues long. Trimming removed 5 bases at V and 1 base at J, with 12 bases between. CDR3: CASRAMEAQETQYF. In nucleotides, the CDR3 is TGCGCCAGCAGAGCGATGGAGGCCCAAGAGACCCAGTACTTC.

The chain joins TRBV7-2 to TRBJ2-2; D is unresolved. The DNA end lines up better with TRBJ1-3; the J call may be wrong. The CDR3 runs 15 residues. Per the germline V gene, CDR1 is SGHTA and CDR2 is FQGNSA. The CDR3 protein is CASSLDTSSGNTIYF. The CDR3 DNA reads as TGTGCCAGCAGCTTAGACACCAGCTCTGGAAACACCATATATTTT.

The V call is TRBV7-6, the J call TRBJ2-7; 7 bases align to TRBD1. J gave up 6 bases and V 6 bases, and 8 bases lay outside the gene matches. Germline V gives CDR1 SGHVS, CDR2 FNYEAQ. This CDR3 has 13 amino acids. The CDR3 reads CASSYTGVGEQYF. The DNA for the CDR3 is TGTGCCAGCAGTTATACAGGGGTGGGCGAGCAGTACTTC. Filled out from reference TRBV7-6 and TRBJ2-7, the complete variable domain reads GAGVSQSPRYKVTKRGQDVALRCDPISGHVSLYWYRQALGQGPEFLTYFNYEAQQDKSGLPNDRFSAERPEGSISTLTIQRTEQRDSAMYRCASSYTGVGEQYFGPGTRLTVT.

The chain recombines TRBV19 with TRBJ1-5; TRBD1 aligns across 8 bases. V lost 5 bases and J lost 0; bases outside the gene matches: 9. The CDR3 is made up of 17 amino acids. Germline CDR1 LNHDA, CDR2 SQIVND (reference sequence). The CDR3 here is CASSPPVGTGSNQPQHF. The DNA of the CDR3 is TGTGCCAGTAGTCCCCCGGTGGGGACAGGTAGCAATCAGCCCCAGCATTTT.

This chain uses TRBV5-1 with TRBJ2-1; 7 bases line up with TRBD1. V lost 1 base, J lost 3 bases, and 7 bases stayed unmatched. The CDR3 length is 16 residues. Germline V gene sequence: CDR1 SGHRS, CDR2 YFSETQ. CDR3 protein: CASSLPRQGYYNEQFF. The CDR3 region has the DNA TGCGCCAGCAGCTTGCCGAGACAGGGCTACTACAATGAGCAGTTCTTC. Full variable domain (rest looked up from reference TRBV5-1 and TRBJ2-1): KAGVTQTPRYLIKTRGQQVTLSCSPISGHRSVSWYQQTPGQGLQFLFEYFSETQRNKGNFPGRFSGRQFSNSRSEMNVSTLELGDSALYLCASSLPRQGYYNEQFFGPGTRLTVL.

V and J are TRBV27 and TRBJ2-5; TRBD2 matches at 10 bases. The germline V gene encodes CDR1 MNHEY and CDR2 SMNVEV (reference sequence). V was clipped by 0 bases and J by 5 bases; unmatched bases: 3. This CDR3 spans 15 amino acids. In nucleotides, the CDR3 is TGTGCCAGCAGTTTATCACTAGCGGGACGGGAGACCCAGTACTTC. Its protein is CASSLSLAGRETQYF.

The CDR3: CASSHPSVSSYNEQFF. The CDR3 DNA reads as TGTGCCAGCAGCCACCCTAGCGTGAGCTCCTACAATGAGCAGTTCTTC. This chain links TRBV6-2 or TRBV6-3 with TRBJ2-1; a possible D gene is TRBD2 (6 bases). V gave up 6 bases and J gave up 0 bases, with 15 bases separating them. CDR1 is MNHEY and CDR2 is SVGEGT in the germline V gene. CDR3 length: 16 amino acids.

The chain combines TRBV4-1 with TRBJ2-7, with 8 positions matching TRBD1. V shed 4 bases and J 4 bases; nucleotides not matched to a gene: 9. The germline gives CDR1 MGHRA, CDR2 YSYEKL. CDR3 size: 15 residues. In DNA form, the CDR3 reads TGCGCCAGCAGCCGAGACAGGGGAAGAGCTTACGAGCAGTACTTC. Amino acids: CASSRDRGRAYEQYF.